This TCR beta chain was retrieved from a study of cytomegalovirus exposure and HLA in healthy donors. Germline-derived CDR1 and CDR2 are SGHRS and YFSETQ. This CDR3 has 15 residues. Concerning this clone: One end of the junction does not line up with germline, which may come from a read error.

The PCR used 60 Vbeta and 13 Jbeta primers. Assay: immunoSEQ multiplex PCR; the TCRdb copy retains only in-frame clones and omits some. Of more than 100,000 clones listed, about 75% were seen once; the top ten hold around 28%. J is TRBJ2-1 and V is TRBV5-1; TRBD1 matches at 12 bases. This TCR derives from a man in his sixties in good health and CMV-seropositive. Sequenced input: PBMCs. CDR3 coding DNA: TGCGCCAGCAGCTTGGGGGGACAGGGGGCAGAGGAGCAGCTCTTC. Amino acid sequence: CASSLGGQGAEEQLF.